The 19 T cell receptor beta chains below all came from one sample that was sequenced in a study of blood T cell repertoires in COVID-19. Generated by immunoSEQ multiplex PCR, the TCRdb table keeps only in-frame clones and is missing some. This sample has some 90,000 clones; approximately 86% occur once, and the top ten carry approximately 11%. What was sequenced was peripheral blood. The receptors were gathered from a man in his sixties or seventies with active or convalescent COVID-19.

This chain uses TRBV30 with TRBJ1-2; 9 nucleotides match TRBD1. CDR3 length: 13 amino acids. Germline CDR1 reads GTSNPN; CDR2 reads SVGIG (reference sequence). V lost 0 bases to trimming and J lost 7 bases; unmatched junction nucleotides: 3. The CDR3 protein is CAWSVGTGFGYTF. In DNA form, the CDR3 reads TGTGCCTGGAGTGTGGGGACAGGGTTTGGCTACACCTTC.

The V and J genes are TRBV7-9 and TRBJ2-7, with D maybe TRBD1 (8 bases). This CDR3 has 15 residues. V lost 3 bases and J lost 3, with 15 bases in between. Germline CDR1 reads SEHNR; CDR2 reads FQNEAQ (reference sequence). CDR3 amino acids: CASSFTGGGSYEQYF. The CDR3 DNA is TGTGCCAGCAGCTTTACAGGGGGAGGGAGCTACGAGCAGTACTTC.

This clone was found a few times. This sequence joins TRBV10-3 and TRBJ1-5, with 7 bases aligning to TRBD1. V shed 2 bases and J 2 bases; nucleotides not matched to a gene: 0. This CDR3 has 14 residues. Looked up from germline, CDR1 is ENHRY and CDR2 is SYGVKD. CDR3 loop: CAISEGQGNQPQHF. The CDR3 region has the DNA TGTGCCATCAGTGAGGGACAGGGCAATCAGCCCCAGCATTTT.

The CDR3: CASSPLDRANTEAFF. CDR3 DNA sequence: TGTGCCAGCAGCCCCCTGGACAGGGCGAACACTGAAGCTTTCTTT. The J gene is TRBJ1-1, the V gene TRBV5-6; 8 bases line up with TRBD1. Germline trimming cut 4 bases from V and 1 base from J; bases unmatched to any gene: 6. Germline V CDR1 and CDR2: SGHDT, YYEEEE. The CDR3 contains 15 residues.

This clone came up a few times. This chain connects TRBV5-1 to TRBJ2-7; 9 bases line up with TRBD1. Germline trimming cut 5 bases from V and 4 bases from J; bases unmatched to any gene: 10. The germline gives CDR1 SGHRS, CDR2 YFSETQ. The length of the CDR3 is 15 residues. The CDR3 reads CASRGDHRGLYEQYF. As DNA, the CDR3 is TGCGCCAGCAGAGGAGATCACAGGGGGCTGTACGAGCAGTACTTC.

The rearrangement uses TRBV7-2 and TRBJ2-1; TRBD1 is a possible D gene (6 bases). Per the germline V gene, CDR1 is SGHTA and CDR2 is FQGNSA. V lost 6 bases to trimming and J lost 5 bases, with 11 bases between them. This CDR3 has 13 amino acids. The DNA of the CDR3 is TGTGCCAGCAGGCTGGACAGAGACAATGAGCAGTTCTTC. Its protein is CASRLDRDNEQFF. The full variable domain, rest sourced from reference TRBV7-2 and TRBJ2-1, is GAGVSQSPSNKVTEKGKDVELRCDPISGHTALYWYRQSLGQGLEFLIYFQGNSAPDKSGLPSDRFSAERTGGSVSTLTIQRTQQEDSAVYLCASRLDRDNEQFFGPGTRLTVL.

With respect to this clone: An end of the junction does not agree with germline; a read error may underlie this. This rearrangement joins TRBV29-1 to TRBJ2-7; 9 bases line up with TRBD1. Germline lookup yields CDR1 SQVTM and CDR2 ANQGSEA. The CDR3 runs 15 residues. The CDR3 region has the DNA TGCAGCGTCACCCTGCGGACAGGGGACTCCCACGAGCAGTACTTC. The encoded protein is CSVTLRTGDSHEQYF.

The CDR3 DNA reads TGTGCCTACGGACAGGGTAGCTATGGCTACACCTTC. Its translation: CAYGQGSYGYTF. This chain connects TRBV30 to TRBJ1-2; 8 nucleotides match TRBD1. Trimming took 7 bases from V and 4 from J; bases not matched to a gene: 5. From germline, CDR1 is GTSNPN and CDR2 SVGIG (reference sequence). The CDR3 is made up of 12 amino acids.

CDR3 coding DNA: TGTGCCAGCAGTTTCGGGATCAATCAGCCCCAGCATTTT. This sequence encodes CASSFGINQPQHF. V is TRBV6-2 or TRBV6-3 and J is TRBJ1-5; D not certain. The CDR3 is 13 amino acids. V was pared by 4 bases and J by 3 bases, with 7 bases between. CDR1 and CDR2 (germline): MNHEY, SVGEGT.

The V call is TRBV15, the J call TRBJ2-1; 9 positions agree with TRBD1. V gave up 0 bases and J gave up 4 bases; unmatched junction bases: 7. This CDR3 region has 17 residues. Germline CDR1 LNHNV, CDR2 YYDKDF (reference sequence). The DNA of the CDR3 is TGTGCCACCAGCAGAGATAGGACAGGGGATTGGTACAATGAGCAGTTCTTC. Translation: CATSRDRTGDWYNEQFF.

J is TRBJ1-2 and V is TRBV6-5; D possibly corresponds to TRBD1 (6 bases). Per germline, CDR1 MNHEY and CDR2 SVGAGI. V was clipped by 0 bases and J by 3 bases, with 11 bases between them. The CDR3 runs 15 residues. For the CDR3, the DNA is TGTGCCAGCAGTTACTCGGACAGTAGCGACTATGGCTACACCTTC. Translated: CASSYSDSSDYGYTF.

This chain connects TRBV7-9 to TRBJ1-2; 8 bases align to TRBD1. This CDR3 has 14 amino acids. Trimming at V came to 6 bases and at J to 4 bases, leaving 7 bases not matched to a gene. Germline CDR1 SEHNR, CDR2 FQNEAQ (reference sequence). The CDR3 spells CASRTTGTGYGYTF. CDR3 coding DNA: TGTGCCAGCAGGACCACCGGGACAGGCTATGGCTACACCTTC.

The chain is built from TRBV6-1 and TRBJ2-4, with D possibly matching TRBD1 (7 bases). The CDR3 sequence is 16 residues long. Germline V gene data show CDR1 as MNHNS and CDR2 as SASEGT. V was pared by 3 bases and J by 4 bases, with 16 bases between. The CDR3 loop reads CASSDPRTGGKNIQYF. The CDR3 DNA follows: TGTGCCAGCAGTGACCCAAGGACAGGAGGGAAAAACATTCAGTACTTC.

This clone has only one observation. CDR3: CASGPVAGGNNEQFF. The CDR3 DNA reads TGTGCTAGTGGTCCCGTAGCGGGGGGTAACAATGAGCAGTTCTTC. The V gene is TRBV12-5, the J gene TRBJ2-1, with TRBD2 identical over 10 bases. The CDR3 length is 15 residues. Trimming removed 5 bases from V and 5 bases from J; junction bases left unmatched: 6. Germline lookup yields CDR1 LGHNT and CDR2 FRNRAP.

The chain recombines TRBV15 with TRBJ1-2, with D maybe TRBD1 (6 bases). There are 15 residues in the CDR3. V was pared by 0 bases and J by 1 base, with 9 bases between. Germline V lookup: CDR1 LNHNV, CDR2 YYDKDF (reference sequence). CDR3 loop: CATSRETGRNYGYTF. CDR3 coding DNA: TGTGCCACCAGCAGAGAAACAGGGCGTAACTATGGCTACACCTTC.

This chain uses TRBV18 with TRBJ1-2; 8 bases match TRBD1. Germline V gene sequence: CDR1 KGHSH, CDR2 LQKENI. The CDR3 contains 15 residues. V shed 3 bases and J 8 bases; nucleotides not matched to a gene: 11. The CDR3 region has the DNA TGTGCCAGCTCACCGGACAGGGCCAAACCCCAGGGCTACACCTTC. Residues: CASSPDRAKPQGYTF.

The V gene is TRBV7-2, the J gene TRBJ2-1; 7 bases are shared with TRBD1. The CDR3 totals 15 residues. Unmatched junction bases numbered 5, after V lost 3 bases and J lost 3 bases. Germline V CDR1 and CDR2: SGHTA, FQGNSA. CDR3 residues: CASSLGTAFYNEQFF. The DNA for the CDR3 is TGTGCCAGCAGCTTGGGGACAGCGTTCTACAATGAGCAGTTCTTC.

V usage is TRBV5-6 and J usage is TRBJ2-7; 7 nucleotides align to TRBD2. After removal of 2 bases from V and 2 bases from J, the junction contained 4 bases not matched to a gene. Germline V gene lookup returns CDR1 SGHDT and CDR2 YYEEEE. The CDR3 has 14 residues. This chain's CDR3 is CASSFLAVPYEQYF. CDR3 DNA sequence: TGTGCCAGCAGCTTCCTAGCGGTACCCTACGAGCAGTACTTC.

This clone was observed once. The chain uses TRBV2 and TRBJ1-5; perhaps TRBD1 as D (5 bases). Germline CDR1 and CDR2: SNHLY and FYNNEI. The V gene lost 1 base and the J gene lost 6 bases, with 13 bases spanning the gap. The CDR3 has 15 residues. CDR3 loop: CASSEVRFQGQPQHF. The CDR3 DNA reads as TGTGCCAGCAGTGAAGTGAGGTTCCAGGGTCAGCCCCAGCATTTT.